The 14 T cell receptor beta chains presented below share a single source sample, sequenced in a study of blood T cell repertoires in COVID-19. The method was immunoSEQ multiplex PCR; TCRdb's version includes in-frame clones alone and lacks a portion of them. The repertoire holds 200,000 to 300,000 clones, 80% to 90% seen once, with about 2% in the top ten. The sample comprised peripheral blood. The origin of the receptors is a man between 40 and 49 years old who had recovered from COVID-19.

The chain carries TRBV19 and TRBJ1-1, with D perhaps matching TRBD1 (6 bases). Trimming took off 5 bases at V and 6 bases at J, with 16 bases between the two ends. The CDR3 consists of 14 residues. Germline V gene sequence: CDR1 LNHDA, CDR2 SQIVND (reference sequence). CDR3 loop: CASSARQVFAEAFF. Here the CDR3 DNA reads TGTGCCAGTAGTGCGCGACAGGTTTTTGCTGAAGCTTTCTTT.

The rearrangement joins TRBV5-4 to TRBJ2-7, with a tentative D call TRBD1 (6 bases). The V gene's germline CDR1 is SGHNT and CDR2 YYREEE (reference sequence). CDR3 length: 14 residues. Trimming shortened V by 0 bases and J by 2 bases, and 9 bases separated the two germline ends. The CDR3 coding sequence is TGTGCCAGCAGCTTGGGGCAGGGGCCCTACGAGCAGTACTTC. Its protein is CASSLGQGPYEQYF.

The sample holds a few counts of this clone. The rearrangement joins TRBV4-3 to TRBJ2-4, with TRBD1 as a possible D gene (6 bases). This CDR3 contains 16 residues. V was shortened by 3 bases and J by 2 bases, with 14 bases between the two germline ends. Germline lookup yields CDR1 LGHNA and CDR2 YSLEER. Here the CDR3 reads CASSHEARGPKNIQYF. Here the CDR3 DNA reads TGCGCCAGCAGCCATGAGGCCAGGGGCCCCAAAAACATTCAGTACTTC.

This chain links TRBV6-2 or TRBV6-3 with TRBJ2-7; 7 positions match TRBD2. CDR1 and CDR2 (germline): MNHEY, SVGEGT. CDR3 length equals 15 residues. With V trimmed by 6 bases and J by 0 bases, 8 bases remained unmatched. CDR3 loop: CASSHQGLPSYEQYF. In DNA form, the CDR3 reads TGTGCCAGCAGCCACCAGGGACTACCCTCCTACGAGCAGTACTTC.

The chain uses TRBV19 and TRBJ2-2; TRBD1 aligns across 8 bases. Germline V gene lookup returns CDR1 LNHDA and CDR2 SQIVND (reference sequence). Unmatched junction bases numbered 2, after V lost 6 bases and J lost 2 bases. The CDR3 loop spans 14 amino acids. CDR3 protein: CASSDRGNTGELFF. CDR3 DNA: TGTGCCAGTAGCGACAGGGGCAACACCGGGGAGCTGTTTTTT.

This chain joins TRBV6-6 and TRBJ2-7; weak D call: TRBD2 (6 bases). Germline V lookup: CDR1 MNHNY, CDR2 SVGAGI (reference sequence). Between the trimmed V and J ends, which lost 10 bases and 0 bases, there was a span of 13 bases. The CDR3 has 13 residues. The CDR3 loop is CATNGGSSYEQYF. As DNA, the CDR3 is TGTGCCACCAACGGAGGGAGCTCCTACGAGCAGTACTTC.

The chain is built from TRBV30 and TRBJ1-2, with D possibly TRBD1 on 6 matching bases. Germline loops: CDR1 GTSNPN, CDR2 SVGIG (reference sequence). The CDR3 sequence is 15 residues long. V was clipped by 6 bases and J by 2 bases, with 19 bases between them. CDR3 bases: TGTGCCTGCAACCCGGGACACAAAGCGAACTATGGCTACACCTTC. This encodes CACNPGHKANYGYTF.

This rearrangement joins TRBV7-2 to TRBJ1-6, with 7 bases that match TRBD1. Trimming cost V 5 bases and J 6 bases; bases outside gene matches: 10. Germline V gives CDR1 SGHTA, CDR2 FQGNSA. The CDR3 totals 16 residues. As DNA, the CDR3 is TGTGCCAGCAGCGTGCGTACGGGACAGACTAATTCACCCCTCCACTTT. It encodes CASSVRTGQTNSPLHF.

The genes are TRBV5-5 and TRBJ2-1; TRBD2 matches 7 bases. The germline CDR1 and CDR2 sequences are SGHKS and YYEKEE (reference sequence). After removal of 0 bases from V and 1 base from J, the junction contained 1 base not matched to a gene. CDR3 length: 15 amino acids. CDR3 sequence reads: CASSLDGGSYNEQFF. CDR3 in DNA: TGTGCCAGCAGCTTGGACGGGGGGTCCTACAATGAGCAGTTCTTC.

The chain combines TRBV4-1 with TRBJ1-5; D is ambiguous. V lost 1 base to trimming and J lost 0 bases, with 13 bases between them. CDR3 length: 17 amino acids. Germline assignment: CDR1 MGHRA and CDR2 YSYEKL. The CDR3 protein is CASSQAWWPYSNQPQHF. In DNA form, the CDR3 reads TGCGCCAGCAGCCAAGCTTGGTGGCCTTATAGCAATCAGCCCCAGCATTTT.

Here the CDR3 reads CASSLFRGRDNEQFF. The DNA of the CDR3 is TGTGCCAGCAGCTTATTCAGGGGCAGAGACAATGAGCAGTTCTTC. This chain uses TRBV7-8 with TRBJ2-1; D possibly corresponds to TRBD1 (6 bases). The V end was cut by 2 bases, the J end by 5 bases, with 13 bases between. Germline lookup yields CDR1 SGHVS and CDR2 FQNEAQ. This CDR3 is 15 amino acids long.

V and J are TRBV15 and TRBJ2-3; TRBD1 matches 9 bases. CDR1 is LNHNV and CDR2 is YYDKDF in the germline V gene (reference sequence). V trimming: 3 bases; J trimming: 3 bases; junction bases outside the gene matches: 7. The CDR3 runs 16 residues. In nucleotides, the CDR3 is TGTGCCACCAGCAGGCATATGGGACAGGGAACAGATACGCAGTATTTT. This codes for CATSRHMGQGTDTQYF.

The J gene is TRBJ2-5, the V gene TRBV9, with 14 bases identical to TRBD2. Germline-derived CDR1 and CDR2 are SGDLS and YYNGEE. CDR3 size: 16 residues. J lost 9 bases, V lost 3 bases, and 10 bases had no gene match. CDR3: CASSASGLAGARAQYF. The CDR3 DNA sequence: TGTGCCAGCAGCGCCTCGGGACTAGCGGGGGCTCGAGCCCAGTACTTC.

In nucleotides, the CDR3 is TGTGCCAGCAGTCCAATTTCGGGGGGCCCGGGTGGCTACACCTTC. It is translated as CASSPISGGPGGYTF. V usage is TRBV25-1 and J usage is TRBJ1-2, with D perhaps TRBD1 (6 bases). Germline lookup yields CDR1 MGHDK and CDR2 SYGVNS. The CDR3 extends over 15 amino acids. Trimming took 5 bases from V and 7 from J, leaving 20 bases between them.